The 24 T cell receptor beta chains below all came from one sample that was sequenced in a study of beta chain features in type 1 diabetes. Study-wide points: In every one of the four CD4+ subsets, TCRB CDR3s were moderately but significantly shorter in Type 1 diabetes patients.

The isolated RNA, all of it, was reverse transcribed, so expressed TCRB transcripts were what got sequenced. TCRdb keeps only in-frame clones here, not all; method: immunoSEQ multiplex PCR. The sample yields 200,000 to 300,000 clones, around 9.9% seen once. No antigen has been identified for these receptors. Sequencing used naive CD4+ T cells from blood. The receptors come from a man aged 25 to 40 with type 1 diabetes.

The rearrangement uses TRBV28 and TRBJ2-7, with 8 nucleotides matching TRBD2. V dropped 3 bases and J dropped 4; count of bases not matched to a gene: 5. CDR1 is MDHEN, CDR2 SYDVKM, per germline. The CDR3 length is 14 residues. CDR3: CASSFPGGLYEQYF. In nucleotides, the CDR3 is TGTGCCAGCAGTTTCCCGGGGGGGCTGTACGAGCAGTACTTC.

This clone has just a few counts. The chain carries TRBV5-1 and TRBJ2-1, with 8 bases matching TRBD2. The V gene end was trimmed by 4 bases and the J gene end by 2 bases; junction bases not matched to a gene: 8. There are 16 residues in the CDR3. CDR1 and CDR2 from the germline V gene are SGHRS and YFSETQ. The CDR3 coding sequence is TGCGCCAGCAGCGGTGGCGGGGGGTCCACCTACAATGAGCAGTTCTTC. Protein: CASSGGGGSTYNEQFF.

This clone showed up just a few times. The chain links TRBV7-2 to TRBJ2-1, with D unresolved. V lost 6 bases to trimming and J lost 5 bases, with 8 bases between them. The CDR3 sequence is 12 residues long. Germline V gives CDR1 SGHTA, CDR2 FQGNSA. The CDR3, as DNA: TGTGCCAGCAGGTACATAAACAATGAGCAGTTCTTC. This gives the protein CASRYINNEQFF.

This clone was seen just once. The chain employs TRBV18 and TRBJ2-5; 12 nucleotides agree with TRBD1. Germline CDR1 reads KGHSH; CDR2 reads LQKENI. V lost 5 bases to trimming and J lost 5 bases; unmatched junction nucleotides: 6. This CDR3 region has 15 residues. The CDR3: CASSTGTGGGETQYF. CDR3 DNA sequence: TGTGCCAGCTCAACCGGGACAGGGGGCGGTGAGACCCAGTACTTC.

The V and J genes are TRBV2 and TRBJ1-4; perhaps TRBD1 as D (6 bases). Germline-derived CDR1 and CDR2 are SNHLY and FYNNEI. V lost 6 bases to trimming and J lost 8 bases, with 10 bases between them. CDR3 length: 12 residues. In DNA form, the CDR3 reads TGTGCCAGCAGGAGGGGGGGAGAAAAACTGTTTTTT. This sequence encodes CASRRGGEKLFF. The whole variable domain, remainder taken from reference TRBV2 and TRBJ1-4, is EPEVTQTPSHQVTQMGQEVILRCVPISNHLYFYWYRQILGQKVEFLVSFYNNEISEKSEIFDDQFSVERPDGSNFTLKIRSTKLEDSAMYFCASRRGGEKLFFGSGTQLSVL.

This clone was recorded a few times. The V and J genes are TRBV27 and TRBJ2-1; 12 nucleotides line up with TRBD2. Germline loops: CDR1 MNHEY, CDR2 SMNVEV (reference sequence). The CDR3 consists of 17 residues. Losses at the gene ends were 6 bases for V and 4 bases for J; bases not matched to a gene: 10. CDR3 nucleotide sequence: TGTGCCAGCAGCCAAAACGGACTAGCGGGGACTTACAATGAGCAGTTCTTC. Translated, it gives CASSQNGLAGTYNEQFF.

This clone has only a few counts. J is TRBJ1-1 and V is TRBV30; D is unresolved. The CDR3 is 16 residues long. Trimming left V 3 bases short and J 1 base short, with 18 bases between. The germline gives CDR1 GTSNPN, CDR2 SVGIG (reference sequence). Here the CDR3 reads CAWSPRLPRPNTEAFF. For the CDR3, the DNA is TGTGCCTGGAGCCCCCGGCTCCCGAGGCCGAACACTGAAGCTTTCTTT.

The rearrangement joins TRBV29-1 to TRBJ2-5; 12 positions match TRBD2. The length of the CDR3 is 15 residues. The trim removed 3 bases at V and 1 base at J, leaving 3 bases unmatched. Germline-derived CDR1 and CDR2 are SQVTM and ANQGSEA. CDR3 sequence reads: CSVDTSGGFQETQYF. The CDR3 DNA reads TGCAGCGTTGATACTAGCGGGGGGTTCCAAGAGACCCAGTACTTC.

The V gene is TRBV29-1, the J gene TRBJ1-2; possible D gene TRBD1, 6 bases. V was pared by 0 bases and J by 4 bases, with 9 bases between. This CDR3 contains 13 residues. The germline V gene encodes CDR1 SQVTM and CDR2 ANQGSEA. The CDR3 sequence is CSVEEEDSYGYTF. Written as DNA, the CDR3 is TGCAGCGTTGAAGAGGAGGACAGCTATGGCTACACCTTC.

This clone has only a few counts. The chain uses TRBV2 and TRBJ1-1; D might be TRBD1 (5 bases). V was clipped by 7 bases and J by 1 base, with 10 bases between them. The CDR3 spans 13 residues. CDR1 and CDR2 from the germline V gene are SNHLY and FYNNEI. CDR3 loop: CASKGTENTEAFF. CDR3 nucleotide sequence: TGTGCCAGCAAGGGGACTGAGAACACTGAAGCTTTCTTT.

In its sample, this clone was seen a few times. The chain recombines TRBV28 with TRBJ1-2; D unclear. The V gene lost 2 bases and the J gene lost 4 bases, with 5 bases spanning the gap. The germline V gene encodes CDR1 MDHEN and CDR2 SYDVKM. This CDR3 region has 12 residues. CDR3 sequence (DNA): TGTGCCAGCAGTTTACAAGCCTATGGCTACACCTTC. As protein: CASSLQAYGYTF.

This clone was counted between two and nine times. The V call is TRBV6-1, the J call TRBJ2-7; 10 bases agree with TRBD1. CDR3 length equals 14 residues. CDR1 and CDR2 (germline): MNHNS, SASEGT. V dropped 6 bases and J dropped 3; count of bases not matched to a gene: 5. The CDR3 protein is CASRIRTGGYEQYF. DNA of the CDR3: TGTGCCAGCAGAATAAGGACAGGGGGCTACGAGCAGTACTTC.

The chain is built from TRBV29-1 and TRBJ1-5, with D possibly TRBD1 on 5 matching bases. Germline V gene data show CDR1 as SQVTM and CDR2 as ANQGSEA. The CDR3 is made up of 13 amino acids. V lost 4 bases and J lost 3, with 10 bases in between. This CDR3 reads CSVGGDYNQPQHF. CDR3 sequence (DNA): TGCAGCGTTGGAGGGGACTACAATCAGCCCCAGCATTTT.

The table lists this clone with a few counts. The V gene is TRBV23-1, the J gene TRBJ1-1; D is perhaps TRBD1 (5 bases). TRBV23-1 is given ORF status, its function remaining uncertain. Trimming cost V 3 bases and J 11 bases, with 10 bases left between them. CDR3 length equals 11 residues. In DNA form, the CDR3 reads TGCGCCAGCAGTCAGGGCAGGGCGGCTTTCTTT. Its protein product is CASSQGRAAFF.

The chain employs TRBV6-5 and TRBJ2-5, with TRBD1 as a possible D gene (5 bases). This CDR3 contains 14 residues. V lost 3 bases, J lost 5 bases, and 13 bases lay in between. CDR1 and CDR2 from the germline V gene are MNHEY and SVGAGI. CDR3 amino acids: CASSYPGASETQYF. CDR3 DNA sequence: TGTGCCAGCAGTTATCCTGGGGCCTCGGAGACCCAGTACTTC.

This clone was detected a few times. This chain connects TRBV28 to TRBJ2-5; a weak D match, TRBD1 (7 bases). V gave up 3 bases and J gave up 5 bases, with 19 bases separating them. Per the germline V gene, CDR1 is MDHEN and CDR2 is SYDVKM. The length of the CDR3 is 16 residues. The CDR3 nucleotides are TGTGCCAGCAGTTTTGGACCTGGCAGGGGGGTCGAGACCCAGTACTTC. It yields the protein CASSFGPGRGVETQYF.

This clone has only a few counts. For the CDR3, the DNA is TGTGCCAGCAGCTTGGGGGACAGGGGAGCCAATCAGCCCCAGCATTTT. Its protein product is CASSLGDRGANQPQHF. This chain connects TRBV7-2 to TRBJ1-5, with 10 bases lining up with TRBD1. CDR3 length: 16 residues. After removal of 3 bases from V and 3 bases from J, the junction contained 5 bases not matched to a gene. The V gene's germline CDR1 is SGHTA and CDR2 FQGNSA.

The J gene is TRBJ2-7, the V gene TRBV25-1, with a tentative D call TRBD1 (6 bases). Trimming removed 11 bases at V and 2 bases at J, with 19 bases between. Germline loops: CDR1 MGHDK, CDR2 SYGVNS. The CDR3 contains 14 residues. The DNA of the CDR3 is TGTGCCTCCACTAAGAGGGGGTCGACCTACGAGCAGTACTTC. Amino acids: CASTKRGSTYEQYF.

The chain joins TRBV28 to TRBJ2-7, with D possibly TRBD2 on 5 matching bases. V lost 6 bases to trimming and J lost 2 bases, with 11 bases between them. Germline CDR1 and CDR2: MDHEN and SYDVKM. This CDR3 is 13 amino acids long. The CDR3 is CASRPGIAYEQYF. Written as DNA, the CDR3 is TGTGCCAGCAGGCCGGGGATAGCCTACGAGCAGTACTTC.

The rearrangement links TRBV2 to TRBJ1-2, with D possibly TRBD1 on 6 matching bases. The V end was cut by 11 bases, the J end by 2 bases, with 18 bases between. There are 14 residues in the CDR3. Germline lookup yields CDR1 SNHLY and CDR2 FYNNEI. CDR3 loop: CALRGGSTNYGYTF. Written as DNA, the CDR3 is TGTGCCCTTAGGGGGGGGAGCACCAACTATGGCTACACCTTC.

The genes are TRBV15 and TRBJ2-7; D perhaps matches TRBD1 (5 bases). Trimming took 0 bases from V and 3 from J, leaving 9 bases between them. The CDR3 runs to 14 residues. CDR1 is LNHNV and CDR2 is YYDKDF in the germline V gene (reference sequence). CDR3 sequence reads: CATSRERQNYEQYF. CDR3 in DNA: TGTGCCACCAGCAGAGAGAGACAGAACTACGAGCAGTACTTC.

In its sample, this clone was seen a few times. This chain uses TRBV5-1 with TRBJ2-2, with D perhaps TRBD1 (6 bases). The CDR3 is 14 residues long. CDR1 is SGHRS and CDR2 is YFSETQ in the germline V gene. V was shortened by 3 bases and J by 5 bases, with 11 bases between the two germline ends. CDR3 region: CASSSEGDTGELFF. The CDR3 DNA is TGCGCCAGCAGCTCCGAGGGGGATACCGGGGAGCTGTTTTTT.

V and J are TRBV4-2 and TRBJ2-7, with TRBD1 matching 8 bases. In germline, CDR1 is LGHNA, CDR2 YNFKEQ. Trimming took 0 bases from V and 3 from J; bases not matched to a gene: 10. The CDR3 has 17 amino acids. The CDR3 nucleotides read TGTGCCAGCAGCCAAGAAGGGAAGGGACAGGAGGACTACGAGCAGTACTTC. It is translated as CASSQEGKGQEDYEQYF.

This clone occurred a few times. The CDR3 DNA follows: TGTGCCAGTAGCCGGGACAGGGGGAACTTTTTTAATCAGCCCCAGCATTTT. It yields the protein CASSRDRGNFFNQPQHF. The gene calls are TRBV19 and TRBJ1-5, with 11 bases that match TRBD1. Germline V gene sequence: CDR1 LNHDA, CDR2 SQIVND (reference sequence). CDR3 length: 17 amino acids. J was trimmed by 4 bases and V by 6 bases; bases with no gene match: 11.